These 4 T cell receptor beta chains share one sample of origin, sequenced in a study of CD8 T cells in ankylosing spondylitis. These TCRs are of unknown antigen specificity. Study-wide results and limits: A TCR beta motif of fewer than ten highly homologous variants seemed to mark ankylosing spondylitis blood.

TCRdb passed the 5' RACE reads through MiXCR, listing each CDR3 protein once. The repertoire has around 890,000 distinct CDR3 sequences, approximately 12% of them found once; the top ten carry approximately 0.5%. Source material: blood, either unsorted or a sorted T cell fraction (not recorded which). The receptors shown here come from a male donor with ankylosing spondylitis.

This clonotype was seen repeatedly, ten times or more. The V call is TRBV29-1, the J call TRBJ2-5; weak D call: TRBD2 (6 bases). This CDR3 region has 12 residues. Trimming stripped 4 bases from V and 5 bases from J, with 11 bases between. Germline values: CDR1 SQVTM, CDR2 ANQGSEA. The CDR3 is CSVGGGGETQYF. The CDR3 DNA reads TGCAGCGTTGGAGGAGGAGGGGAGACCCAGTACTTC. Looking up the rest from reference TRBV29-1 and TRBJ2-5 gives the full variable domain: SAVISQKPSRDICQRGTSLTIQCQVDSQVTMMFWYRQQPGQSLTLIATANQGSEATYESGFVIDKFPISRPNLTFSTLTVSNMSPEDSSIYLCSVGGGGETQYFGPGTRLLVL.

V and J are TRBV7-2 and TRBJ1-1; D is undetermined. Germline assignment: CDR1 SGHTA and CDR2 FQGNSA. The CDR3 has 14 amino acids. The V gene lost 5 bases and the J gene lost 4 bases, with 14 bases spanning the gap. CDR3 residues: CASSLEVAGTEAFF. The CDR3 DNA is TGTGCCAGCAGCCTAGAGGTGGCGGGCACTGAAGCTTTCTTT.

In its sample, this clonotype was seen a few times. The rearrangement joins TRBV5-6 to TRBJ2-7; D is ambiguous. The germline V gene encodes CDR1 SGHDT and CDR2 YYEEEE. The CDR3 runs to 13 residues. V was trimmed by 0 bases and J by 7 bases, leaving 11 bases between them. The CDR3: CASSLVLADEQYF. The CDR3 DNA reads TGTGCCAGCAGCTTGGTGTTAGCCGATGAGCAGTACTTC.

This clonotype was recorded many times. The V call is TRBV6-1, the J call TRBJ1-5, with D unclear. The V gene lost 7 bases and the J gene lost 3 bases, with 13 bases spanning the gap. The CDR3 is 14 amino acids. The germline gives CDR1 MNHNS, CDR2 SASEGT. The DNA for the CDR3 is TGTGCCAGCACGTCATACGGGAACAATCAGCCCCAGCATTTT. Its protein is CASTSYGNNQPQHF.